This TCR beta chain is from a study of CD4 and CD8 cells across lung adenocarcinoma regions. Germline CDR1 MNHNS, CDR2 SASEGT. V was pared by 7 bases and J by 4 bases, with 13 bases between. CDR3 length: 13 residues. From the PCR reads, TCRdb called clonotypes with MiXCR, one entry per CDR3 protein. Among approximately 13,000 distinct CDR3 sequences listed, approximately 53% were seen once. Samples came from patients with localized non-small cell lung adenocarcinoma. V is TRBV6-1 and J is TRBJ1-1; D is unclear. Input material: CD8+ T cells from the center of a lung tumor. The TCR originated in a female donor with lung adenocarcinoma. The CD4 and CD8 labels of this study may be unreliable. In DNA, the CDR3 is TGTGCCAGCATAGTGGGCAGACGCACTGAAGCTTTCTTT. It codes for CASIVGRRTEAFF.